This entry concerns a single T cell receptor beta chain. Its antigen remains undetermined. Per-nucleotide qualities are absent, and no much larger clonotype sits a single base away. The data derive from a study of T cells in Graves' hyperthyroidism and ophthalmopathy (dated by TCRdb to about 2019). General notes on the study: A discovery cohort of about a hundred patients, 43 with Graves' ophthalmopathy and under 60 with stable Graves' hyperthyroidism, was used to find distinguishing TCR V-J signatures. Prospective prediction of ophthalmopathy was tested in an independent validation cohort consisting of 18 to 20 hyperthyroidism patients and some 17 patients who later progressed to ophthalmopathy. The roughly 100 discovery patients were randomly split 7:3 into training and test sets. In addition, the study compared T-cell repertoires in thyroid tissue and in blood from several Graves' hyperthyroidism patients. Once sampling was done, hyperthyroidism patients were given methimazole at a starting dose of 30 mg daily, whereas ophthalmopathy patients were given high-dose intravenous methylprednisolone. The paper reports TCR Vbeta CDR3 sequencing of 135 peripheral blood samples: around 45 ophthalmopathy, approximately 74 hyperthyroidism and around 17 progressor patients.

Exclusion was applied to patients with uncontrolled infections, other autoimmune diseases, pregnancy or lactation. Diagnoses were based on clinical symptoms, serum thyroxine and TRAb, thyroid ultrasound and orbital computed tomography. Trizol reagent was used to extract total RNA, and RNA quality was then checked on an Agilent 2100 Bioanalyzer. The TCR beta CDR3 regions were amplified from RNA transcripts. For the first round of RT-PCR on the TCR CDR3, the HTBI primer set was used together with the Qiagen OneStep RT-PCR kit. The libraries were constructed in a second round of multiplex PCR and then size-selected and purified. Paired-end sequencing of the libraries was performed with 100 bp reads on an Illumina HiSeq2000. The paper's data handling went like this. SOAPnuke was used to process the raw data, throwing out any read that contained adapters or uncalled bases, had a mean Phred below 15, or lacked an exact constant-primer or identifier match. COPE v1.2.5 was used to merge high-quality paired reads, and clonotypes were defined as unique nucleotide sequences. MiTCR v1.1 was used to align clonotypes to the IMGT TRBV, TRBD and TRBJ reference segments. Analysis was restricted to V-J combinations with a frequency above 0.0001, which covered 98% to 99.2% of repertoires. A TCS score was defined as the ratio between F50 (clonal expansion) and ExV (chaos), using BLOSUM62-based TCRdist between CDR3 peptides within each V-J. Welch's t-statistics and random forest reduced several hundred V-J features to 13, which were used in a naive Bayes classifier (R e1071). The similarity between thyroid and blood repertoires was quantified using the Morisita-Horn index. TCRdb cleaned the public reads at Q25 with fastp, built clones with MiXCR and kept in-frame beta chains. Rows matching on CDR3 protein sequence are summarized as one entry with the most common DNA and genes. The V and J calls here are based on TCRdb, not the publication. The sample profile shows 660,000 or so distinct CDR3 sequences; 45% of them were found once. The ten largest clones take up 7% to 7.5% of the sample.

Points the paper makes about the study in general: No statistical method was used to set the sample size in advance, and investigators knew the group allocation. Most expanded thyroid clonotypes (frequency above 0.001) were also found in blood, which suggests that blood repertoires may mirror thyroid immune responses. In validation, the model predicted progression to ophthalmopathy with over 60% sensitivity and around 72% specificity, a median of around 6.6 months before onset. In cross-validation, a model built on a 13 V-J signature told ophthalmopathy apart from stable hyperthyroidism with under 90% sensitivity and roughly 81% specificity, and in testing the same model reached 80%/75%.

CDR1 and CDR2, looked up from the germline V gene, are MNHNS and SASEGT. Relative to germline, V is 6 bases shorter and J is 0 bases shorter, with 15 bases between their ends. Including the terminal cysteine and phenylalanine, the CDR3 comprises 17 residues. Only CDR3 DNA is held: 51 bases, read in frame from base 1. This receptor chain uses TRBV6-1 and TRBJ2-6; matching of 6 bases hints at TRBD1 as the D gene. The sequenced sample was peripheral blood or thyroid tissue (not recorded which). The sequence came from an adult man with Graves' disease, either hyperthyroidism or ophthalmopathy (not recorded which). In nucleotide form, the sequence is TGTGCCAGCAGCCACCGGACAGAGAGCTCTGGGGCCAACGTCCTGACTTTC. This is translated as CASSHRTESSGANVLTF.